Below are 8 T cell receptor beta chains sequenced from a single sample in a study of Tregs in tolerant kidney transplant recipients. Repertoires were generated with immunoSEQ multiplex PCR, while TCRdb's copy carries only in-frame clones and drops some. The table has 55,000 to 70,000 clones, approximately 85% seen once. Sample: Tregs from blood, taken before the transplant. The receptors shown here come from a human donor who received a combined kidney and bone marrow transplant.

This chain connects TRBV6-1 to TRBJ2-5; tentative D call: TRBD2 (6 bases). The J call may be in error: the DNA end matches TRBJ2-7 better. The CDR3 runs 14 residues. From germline, CDR1 is MNHNS and CDR2 SASEGT. The CDR3 loop is CASTADGRGYEQYF. CDR3 bases: TGTGCCAGCACCGCAGACGGGCGGGGTTACGAGCAGTACTTC.

This chain links TRBV19 with TRBJ2-7, with 10 bases fitting TRBD1. Germline V gene sequence: CDR1 LNHDA, CDR2 SQIVND (reference sequence). The CDR3 length is 14 residues. V trimming: 3 bases; J trimming: 2 bases; junction bases outside the gene matches: 1. The CDR3 DNA reads as TGTGCCAGTAGTATGGGGACAGGGGCCTACGAGCAGTACTTC. This gives the protein CASSMGTGAYEQYF.

In nucleotides, the CDR3 is TGTGCCAGCAGCGTAACAGGAGGTTACAATGAGCAGTTCTTC. As protein: CASSVTGGYNEQFF. The V call is TRBV9, the J call TRBJ2-1; D is tentatively TRBD1 or TRBD2 (5 bases each). Germline V gene lookup returns CDR1 SGDLS and CDR2 YYNGEE. The CDR3 covers 14 residues. The V gene lost 1 base and the J gene lost 4 bases, with 9 bases spanning the gap.

The chain links TRBV2 to TRBJ2-2; D is unresolved. CDR1 and CDR2 (germline): SNHLY, FYNNEI. The CDR3 loop spans 14 amino acids. The V gene lost 8 bases and the J gene lost 0 bases, with 10 bases spanning the gap. In nucleotides, the CDR3 is TGTGCCAGCGTGTACACATCGAACACCGGGGAGCTGTTTTTT. Its translation: CASVYTSNTGELFF.

This clone was counted once. The V call is TRBV5-4, the J call TRBJ2-3, with unresolved D. This CDR3 is built from 17 residues. Trimming removed 0 bases at V and 0 bases at J, with 14 bases between. Germline-derived CDR1 and CDR2 are SGHNT and YYREEE (reference sequence). CDR3 sequence: CASSLDLSHPSTDTQYF. Written as DNA, the CDR3 is TGTGCCAGCAGCTTGGATTTGTCGCACCCTAGCACAGATACGCAGTATTTT.

V gene TRBV28 combines with J gene TRBJ2-7; D is possibly TRBD1 (6 bases). The CDR3 runs to 16 residues. From germline, CDR1 is MDHEN and CDR2 SYDVKM. Deletions cut 4 bases from V and 4 bases from J, with 20 bases between. The CDR3 DNA sequence: TGTGCCAGCAGTTCCCTCGGACAGCGAGCATTGTACGAGCAGTACTTC. Translated, it gives CASSSLGQRALYEQYF.

In its sample, this clone was seen once. The CDR3 DNA sequence: TGCGCCAGCAGCCCACTACATACCTCGTTCTACAATGAGCAGTTCTTC. It specifies CASSPLHTSFYNEQFF. This chain links TRBV5-1 with TRBJ2-1, with unresolved D. CDR1 and CDR2 from the germline V gene are SGHRS and YFSETQ. The CDR3 has 16 amino acids. V was cut by 4 bases and J by 3 bases, with 17 bases left in between.

This clone came up once. CDR3 amino acids: CASSHSPRPPFVYNEQFF. The CDR3 DNA follows: TGCGCCAGCAGCCACAGCCCCCGCCCACCCTTCGTATACAATGAGCAGTTCTTC. This chain links TRBV10-1 with TRBJ2-1; unclear D gene. Germline CDR1 WNHNN, CDR2 SYGVQD (reference sequence). CDR3 length: 18 residues. Trimming removed 6 bases from V and 4 bases from J, with 25 bases in between.